This T cell receptor beta chain was captured by sequencing in a study of PD-1 blockade in mismatch repair-deficient tumors (dated by TCRdb to about 2017). Study-level background: Between late 2013 and 2016, the trial enrolled around 91 consecutive patients with around twelve mismatch repair-deficient cancer types, every one of whom had been previously treated and was progressing. Deep sequencing of TCR CDR3 regions was used to track tumor-associated T cell clones in peripheral blood of patients responding to PD-1 blockade.

General findings and caveats noted by the study authors: After pembrolizumab, tumor-resident clones, which were often undetectable in blood before treatment, expanded rapidly and then contracted, generally ahead of radiologic responses.

CDR1 and CDR2 (LNHDA, SQIVND) derive from the germline V gene (reference sequence). The CDR3 spans 12 residues, from the cysteine through the phenylalanine. Just the 36-base CDR3 DNA is kept, in frame starting at base 1. At the junction V is shortened by 3 bases and J by 2 bases, with 4 bases in between. For each enrolled patient, mismatch repair deficiency was established using either polymerase chain reaction or immunohistochemistry. TCR sequencing was carried out for three patients who responded to pembrolizumab therapy. The phase II trial prospectively tested pembrolizumab PD-1 blockade in advanced mismatch repair-deficient cancers regardless of tissue of origin. Peripheral blood T cell samples were serially collected before and at multiple times after PD-1 blockade was started. Blood sampling time points were reported as weeks after the first dose of pembrolizumab. Receptor amplification or capture employed the immunoSEQ multiplex PCR assay. TCRdb stores this immuneACCESS table with in-frame sequences only. Part of the clones is absent; in the studies checked, under half of the shortfall reflects unresolved V genes, and no reason is known for the rest. The sample table holds tens of thousands of clones, of which around four fifths were seen once. Around 3.2% of the sample belongs to the ten largest clones.

The sample holds a few counts of this clone. The target of this receptor is not known. It has no much larger one-base neighbor in the sample; base qualities were not kept. The chain was built from TRBV19 and TRBJ1-1; the D gene is unclear. This specimen was peripheral blood, taken 4 weeks after starting pembrolizumab. The receptor comes from an adult with mismatch repair-deficient cancer. The CDR3 protein sequence reads: CASSISNTEAFF. The nucleotide sequence reads as follows: TGTGCCAGTAGTATCTCCAACACTGAAGCTTTCTTT.